The source of this T cell receptor (beta chain) is a study of shared clonotypes between healthy human individuals. Profiled with immunoSEQ multiplex PCR; TCRdb holds only in-frame clones, not every one. The sample records roughly 680,000 clones, roughly two thirds being singletons. Per germline, CDR1 KGHSH and CDR2 LQKENI. This CDR3 contains 13 residues. V was clipped by 3 bases and J by 3 bases, with 6 bases between them. The sample consisted of memory CD4+ T cells sorted from blood. Subset of the sample: CD45RA-negative fraction. This chain links TRBV18 with TRBJ2-1; D gene ambiguous. This clonotype originated in a woman in her twenties or thirties in good health. The CDR3 is CASSPYVYNEQFF. The CDR3 nucleotides are TGTGCCAGCTCACCGTACGTCTACAATGAGCAGTTCTTC.